These 8 T cell receptor beta chains were sequenced from one sample in a study of preoperative IRX-2 immunotherapy in early breast cancer (dated by TCRdb to 2018 to 2020). The library was prepared using the immunoSEQ multiplex PCR assay. TCRdb re-hosts the immuneACCESS table, in-frame sequences only. Its copies lack some clones; in the studies checked, an unresolved V gene accounts for under half of them, and the cause for the rest is not known. The sample table lists approximately 96,000 clones, approximately 90% of them with a count of one. Over 2% of the sample goes to the ten largest clones. The sample's treatment or condition label, in plain terms: preoperative locoregional IRX-2 cytokine immunotherapy. This sample comprised tumor tissue, obtained after IRX-2 immunotherapy. The receptors here all came from a human donor with breast cancer.

This chain connects TRBV12-5 to TRBJ1-5; D unresolved. This CDR3 is 17 amino acids long. V lost 1 base and J lost 0, with 13 bases in between. CDR1 and CDR2 from the germline V gene are LGHNT and FRNRAP. The CDR3 coding sequence is TGTGCTAGTGGTTTGGACCCAGGCCCCGTTAGCAATCAGCCCCAGCATTTT. Its protein product is CASGLDPGPVSNQPQHF.

J is TRBJ1-1 and V is TRBV28; no firm D call. The CDR3 totals 12 residues. Germline V CDR1 and CDR2: MDHEN, SYDVKM. V gave up 2 bases and J gave up 1 base, with 2 bases separating them. The CDR3 sequence: CASSLTNTEAFF. CDR3 coding DNA: TGTGCCAGCAGTTTAACGAACACTGAAGCTTTCTTT.

The chain links TRBV7-1 to TRBJ1-3; D is possibly TRBD1 (6 bases). TRBV7-1 is recorded as an ORF, its role being uncertain. The CDR3 is 15 amino acids. V was trimmed by 9 bases and J by 3 bases, leaving 18 bases between them. In nucleotides, the CDR3 is TGTGCCAGAAGCGGACCCCCGGACAGTGGAAACACCATATATTTT. Encoded protein: CARSGPPDSGNTIYF.

The chain recombines TRBV5-1 with TRBJ2-7, with TRBD2 as a possible D gene (6 bases). This CDR3 spans 15 amino acids. V was shortened by 1 base and J by 5 bases, with 16 bases between the two germline ends. Germline-derived CDR1 and CDR2 are SGHRS and YFSETQ. CDR3 in amino acids: CASSLRGWGGDEQYF. The CDR3 DNA sequence: TGCGCCAGCAGCTTGAGGGGCTGGGGCGGGGACGAGCAGTACTTC.

The chain uses TRBV19 and TRBJ1-5; no firm D call. The germline gives CDR1 LNHDA, CDR2 SQIVND (reference sequence). This CDR3 is built from 14 residues. Trimming pared 7 bases from V and 3 bases from J, leaving 13 bases between. CDR3 DNA: TGTGCCAGTACCCTCCCTGGGAACAATCAGCCCCAGCATTTT. This sequence encodes CASTLPGNNQPQHF.

This chain links TRBV5-1 with TRBJ2-7; the match to TRBD1 covers 10 bases. Per germline, CDR1 SGHRS and CDR2 YFSETQ. Germline trimming cut 2 bases from V and 2 bases from J; bases unmatched to any gene: 4. This CDR3 comprises 15 residues. The CDR3 DNA sequence: TGCGCCAGCAGCTTTGGTGGGACAGGGGCCTACGAGCAGTACTTC. It codes for CASSFGGTGAYEQYF.

The genes are TRBV19 and TRBJ1-2, with D perhaps matching TRBD1 (6 bases). The CDR3 is made up of 11 amino acids. The germline V gene has CDR1 LNHDA and CDR2 SQIVND (reference sequence). Trimming stripped 5 bases from V and 7 bases from J, with 8 bases between. The CDR3 is CASSHRVGYTF. In DNA, the CDR3 is TGTGCCAGTAGTCACAGGGTTGGCTACACCTTC.

The chain carries TRBV7-7 and TRBJ1-2; D perhaps matches TRBD1 (5 bases). Trimming removed 2 bases at V and 6 bases at J, with 13 bases between. The CDR3 extends over 14 amino acids. CDR1 is SSHAT and CDR2 is FNYEAQ in the germline V gene (reference sequence). The CDR3 here is CASSLTPGDHGYTF. CDR3 nucleotides: TGTGCCAGCAGCTTAACTCCTGGGGACCATGGCTACACCTTC.